The sample holds many counts of the clone carrying this T cell receptor beta chain. Antigen specificity is unknown. Unique molecular identifiers were affixed to discrete cDNA molecules within the library. As originally analysed: From about 22,000 to 700,000 TCRs were found per sample, with a median of approximately 96,000. TCRdb analysed the 5' RACE reads with MiXCR anew, one entry per CDR3 protein. In this record, the V and J calls reflect TCRdb's handling and not the investigators' own analysis. Of 120,000 to 150,000 distinct CDR3 sequences listed, over 3.5% are singletons. The V and J ends lost 1 base and 1 base respectively, with 10 bases between them. Germline CDR1 reads LNHDA; CDR2 reads SQIVND (reference sequence). The CDR3 spans 15 residues. Researchers extracted total RNA from unfractionated whole blood. This sample is part of a study of human T cells and chemical hapten exposure. The study, taken as a whole, reports: TCRs exceeding a frequency of 1 in 1000 stayed unchanged under DPC sensitization.

The sequence came from a female donor in good health. V usage is TRBV19 and J usage is TRBJ1-1; D is unresolved. The CDR3 DNA is TGTGCCAGTAGTATAGGAAGAGGACGGAACACTGAAGCTTTCTTT. The encoded protein is CASSIGRGRNTEAFF.